This is a list of T cell receptor beta chains from one sample in a study of blood T cell repertoires in COVID-19. Generated by immunoSEQ multiplex PCR, the TCRdb table keeps only in-frame clones and is missing some. The data hold over 250,000 clones, with approximately 83% observed a single time. Sequenced: peripheral blood. The receptors come from a human donor in a cohort sampled during active COVID-19. Both conserved end residues are part of each CDR3. Fields, in order: J gene, V gene, clone size, D gene, CDR3 DNA, CDR3 protein. D genes are given only for firm matches. Rows may omit the clone size; those that give it use once, few, many or a size class.

j_call: TRBJ2-7
v_call: TRBV2
clone_size: .
d_call: .
cdr3_nt: TGTGCCAGCAGTTCGAGATCTTTTTACGAGCAGTACTTC
cdr3_aa: CASSSRSFYEQYF

j_call: TRBJ2-4
v_call: TRBV23-1
clone_size: .
d_call: .
cdr3_nt: TGCGCCAGCAGGGGTAAGACATGGAACATTCAGTACTTC
cdr3_aa: CASRGKTWNIQYF

j_call: TRBJ1-2
v_call: TRBV15
clone_size: few
d_call: .
cdr3_nt: TGTGCCACCAGCAGACCTCCGGGTGTCCATGGCTACACCTTC
cdr3_aa: CATSRPPGVHGYTF

j_call: TRBJ1-2
v_call: TRBV28
clone_size: .
d_call: TRBD1
cdr3_nt: TGTGCCAGCAACCGACAGGGGTCGCATGGCTACACCTTC
cdr3_aa: CASNRQGSHGYTF

j_call: TRBJ2-1
v_call: TRBV9
clone_size: .
d_call: TRBD2
cdr3_nt: TGTGCCAGCAGCGGTCGACTAGCGGGAGTAGGGTACAATGAGCAGTTCTTC
cdr3_aa: CASSGRLAGVGYNEQFF

j_call: TRBJ2-1
v_call: TRBV11-2
clone_size: few
d_call: .
cdr3_nt: TGTGCCAGCAGCATTCGTTCCAATGAGCAGTTCTTC
cdr3_aa: CASSIRSNEQFF

j_call: TRBJ1-5
v_call: TRBV6-2/TRBV6-3
clone_size: .
d_call: .
cdr3_nt: TGTGCCAGCAGTTACGTCGGGTCTAGCAATCAGCCCCAGCATTTT
cdr3_aa: CASSYVGSSNQPQHF

j_call: TRBJ1-1
v_call: TRBV6-7
clone_size: .
d_call: .
cdr3_nt: TGTGCCAGCACCAGCGACAGGATGAACACTGAAGCTTTCTTT
cdr3_aa: CASTSDRMNTEAFF

j_call: TRBJ2-7
v_call: TRBV12-5
clone_size: few
d_call: TRBD1
cdr3_nt: TGTGCTAGTGGTCCCGGGACAGGGAACTACGAGCAGTACTTC
cdr3_aa: CASGPGTGNYEQYF

j_call: TRBJ2-7
v_call: TRBV5-6
clone_size: .
d_call: TRBD1
cdr3_nt: TGTGCCAGCAGCGGGACAGGCCCTGGGGAGCAGTACTTC
cdr3_aa: CASSGTGPGEQYF

j_call: TRBJ1-5
v_call: TRBV6-5
clone_size: once
d_call: .
cdr3_nt: TGTGCCAGCAGTCGAGCCTTGGGGGCAAGTCAGCCCCAGCATTTT
cdr3_aa: CASSRALGASQPQHF

j_call: TRBJ2-7
v_call: TRBV11-2
clone_size: .
d_call: .
cdr3_nt: TGTGCCAGCAGCTTAGGGGGCAGCTACGAGCAGTACTTC
cdr3_aa: CASSLGGSYEQYF

j_call: TRBJ2-1
v_call: TRBV24-1
clone_size: .
d_call: TRBD2
cdr3_nt: TGTGCCACCAGTGCCTCCCCGGCTAGCGGGACCTACAATGAGCAGTTCTTC
cdr3_aa: CATSASPASGTYNEQFF

j_call: TRBJ2-2
v_call: TRBV15
clone_size: .
d_call: .
cdr3_nt: TGTGCCACCAGCTATGGCCCCAACACCGGGGAGCTGTTTTTT
cdr3_aa: CATSYGPNTGELFF

j_call: TRBJ2-7
v_call: TRBV7-2
clone_size: .
d_call: .
cdr3_nt: TGTGCCAGCAGCTCACGACTCCTCTACGAGCAGTACTTC
cdr3_aa: CASSSRLLYEQYF

j_call: TRBJ2-5
v_call: TRBV7-9
clone_size: .
d_call: .
cdr3_nt: TGTGCCAGCAGCCCTGTCGACAGATCACAAGATATGACCCAGTACTTC
cdr3_aa: CASSPVDRSQDMTQYF

j_call: TRBJ2-2
v_call: TRBV5-1
clone_size: .
d_call: TRBD2
cdr3_nt: TGCGCCAGCAGCTTGGGGGGACTACCGAACACCGGGGAGCTGTTTTTT
cdr3_aa: CASSLGGLPNTGELFF

j_call: TRBJ1-1
v_call: TRBV6-5
clone_size: .
d_call: .
cdr3_nt: TGTGCCAGCAGTTATTACATGGGAGCCGAAGCTTTCTTT
cdr3_aa: CASSYYMGAEAFF

j_call: TRBJ2-7
v_call: TRBV7-2
clone_size: .
d_call: .
cdr3_nt: TGTGCCAGCAGCTCAACAGGGCTAGAGCAGTACTTC
cdr3_aa: CASSSTGLEQYF

j_call: TRBJ1-1
v_call: TRBV30
clone_size: .
d_call: TRBD1
cdr3_nt: TGTGCCTGGAGTGGAATTGACAGGGGGCTTGAAGCTTTCTTT
cdr3_aa: CAWSGIDRGLEAFF

j_call: TRBJ1-1
v_call: TRBV5-1
clone_size: .
d_call: .
cdr3_nt: TGCGCCAGCAGCTTGTTTTTGGCGAACACTGAAGCTTTCTTT
cdr3_aa: CASSLFLANTEAFF

j_call: TRBJ1-5
v_call: TRBV7-8
clone_size: .
d_call: .
cdr3_nt: TGTGCCAGCAGCTTAGGGGGGCAGAATCAGCCCCAGCATTTT
cdr3_aa: CASSLGGQNQPQHF

j_call: TRBJ2-7
v_call: TRBV2
clone_size: .
d_call: TRBD2
cdr3_nt: TGTGCCAGCAGCTTGCTACTAGCGTCCTACGAGCAGTACTTC
cdr3_aa: CASSLLLASYEQYF

j_call: TRBJ1-2
v_call: TRBV12-3/TRBV12-4
clone_size: .
d_call: TRBD1
cdr3_nt: TGTGCCAGCAGGGTGGACAGGGGATATGGCTACACCTTC
cdr3_aa: CASRVDRGYGYTF

j_call: TRBJ2-4
v_call: TRBV2
clone_size: .
d_call: TRBD1
cdr3_nt: TGTGCCAGCTACCGGGACAGTAACATTCAGTACTTC
cdr3_aa: CASYRDSNIQYF

j_call: TRBJ2-3
v_call: TRBV3-1/TRBV3-2
clone_size: .
d_call: TRBD2
cdr3_nt: TGTGCCAGCAGCCACTCGGCTAGCGGGAGGGCCGGGGATACGCAGTATTTT
cdr3_aa: CASSHSASGRAGDTQYF

j_call: TRBJ2-1
v_call: TRBV2
clone_size: .
d_call: .
cdr3_nt: TGTGCCAGCAGGAGGACTACCATTACCTACAATGAGCAGTTCTTC
cdr3_aa: CASRRTTITYNEQFF